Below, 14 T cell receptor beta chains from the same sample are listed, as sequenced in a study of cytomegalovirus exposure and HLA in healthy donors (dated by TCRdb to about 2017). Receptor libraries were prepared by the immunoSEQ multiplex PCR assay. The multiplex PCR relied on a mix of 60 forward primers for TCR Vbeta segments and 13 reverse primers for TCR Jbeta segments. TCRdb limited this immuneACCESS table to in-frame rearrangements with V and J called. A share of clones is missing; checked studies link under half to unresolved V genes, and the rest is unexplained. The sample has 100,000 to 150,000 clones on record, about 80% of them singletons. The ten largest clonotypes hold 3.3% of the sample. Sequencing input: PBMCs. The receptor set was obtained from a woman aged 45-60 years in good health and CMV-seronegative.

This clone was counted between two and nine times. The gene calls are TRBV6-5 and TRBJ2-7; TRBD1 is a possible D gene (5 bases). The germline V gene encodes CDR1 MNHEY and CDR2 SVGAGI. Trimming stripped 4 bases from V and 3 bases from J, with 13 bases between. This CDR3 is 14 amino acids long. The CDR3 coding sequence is TGTGCCAGCAGTTCGACAGAAGGGAACTACGAGCAGTACTTC. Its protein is CASSSTEGNYEQYF.

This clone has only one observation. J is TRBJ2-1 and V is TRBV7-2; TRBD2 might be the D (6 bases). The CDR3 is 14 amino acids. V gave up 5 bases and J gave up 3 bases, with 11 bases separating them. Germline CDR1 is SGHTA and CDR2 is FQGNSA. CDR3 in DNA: TGTGCCAGCAGCGCGGGACCAGTCTACAATGAGCAGTTCTTC. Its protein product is CASSAGPVYNEQFF.

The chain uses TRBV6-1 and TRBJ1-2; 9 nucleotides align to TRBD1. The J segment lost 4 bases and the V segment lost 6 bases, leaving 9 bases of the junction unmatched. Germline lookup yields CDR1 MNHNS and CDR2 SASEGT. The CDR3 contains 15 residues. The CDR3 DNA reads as TGTGCCAGCAGCCTGTTGGGACAGGGTGTCTATGGCTACACCTTC. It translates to CASSLLGQGVYGYTF.

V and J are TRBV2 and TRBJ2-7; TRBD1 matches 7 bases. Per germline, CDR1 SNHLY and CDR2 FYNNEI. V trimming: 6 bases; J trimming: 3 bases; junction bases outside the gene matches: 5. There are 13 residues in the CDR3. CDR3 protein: CASSQQGFYEQYF. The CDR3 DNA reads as TGTGCCAGCAGCCAACAGGGGTTCTACGAGCAGTACTTC. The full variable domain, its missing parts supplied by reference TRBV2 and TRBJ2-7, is EPEVTQTPSHQVTQMGQEVILRCVPISNHLYFYWYRQILGQKVEFLVSFYNNEISEKSEIFDDQFSVERPDGSNFTLKIRSTKLEDSAMYFCASSQQGFYEQYFGPGTRLTVT.

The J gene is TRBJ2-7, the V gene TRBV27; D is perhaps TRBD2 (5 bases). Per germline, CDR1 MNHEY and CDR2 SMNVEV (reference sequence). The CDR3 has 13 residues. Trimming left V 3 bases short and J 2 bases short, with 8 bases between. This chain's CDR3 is CASSFNGAYEQYF. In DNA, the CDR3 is TGTGCCAGCAGTTTTAACGGGGCCTACGAGCAGTACTTC.

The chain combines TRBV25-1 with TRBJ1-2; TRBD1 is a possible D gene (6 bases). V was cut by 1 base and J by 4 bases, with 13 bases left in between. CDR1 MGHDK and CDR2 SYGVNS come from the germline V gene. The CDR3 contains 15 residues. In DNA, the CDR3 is TGTGCCAGCAGTGAATTAACTTCGACAGGCTATGGCTACACCTTC. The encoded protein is CASSELTSTGYGYTF.

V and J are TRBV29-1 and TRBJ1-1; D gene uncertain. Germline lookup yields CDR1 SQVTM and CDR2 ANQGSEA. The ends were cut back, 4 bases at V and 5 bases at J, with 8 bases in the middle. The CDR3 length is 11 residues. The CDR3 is CSVGTGTEAFF. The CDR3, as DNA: TGCAGCGTTGGCACGGGTACTGAAGCTTTCTTT.

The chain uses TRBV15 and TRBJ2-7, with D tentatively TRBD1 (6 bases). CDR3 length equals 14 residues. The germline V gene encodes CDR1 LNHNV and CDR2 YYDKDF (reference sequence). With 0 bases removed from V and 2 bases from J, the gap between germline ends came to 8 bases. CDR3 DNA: TGTGCCACCAGCAGAGAGGCAGGGGCCTACGAGCAGTACTTC. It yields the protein CATSREAGAYEQYF.

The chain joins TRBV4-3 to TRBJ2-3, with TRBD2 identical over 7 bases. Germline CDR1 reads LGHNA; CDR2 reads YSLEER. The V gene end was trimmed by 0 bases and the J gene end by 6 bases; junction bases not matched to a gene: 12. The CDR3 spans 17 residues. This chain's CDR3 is CASSQDETGRKGDTQYF. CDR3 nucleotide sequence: TGCGCCAGCAGCCAAGATGAAACCGGGAGGAAGGGGGATACGCAGTATTTT.

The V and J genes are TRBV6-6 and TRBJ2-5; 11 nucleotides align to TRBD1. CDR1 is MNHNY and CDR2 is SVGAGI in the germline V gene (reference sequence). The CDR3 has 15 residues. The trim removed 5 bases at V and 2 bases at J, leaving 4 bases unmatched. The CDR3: CASSHRDRGQETQYF. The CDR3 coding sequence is TGTGCCAGCAGTCACCGGGACAGGGGGCAAGAGACCCAGTACTTC.

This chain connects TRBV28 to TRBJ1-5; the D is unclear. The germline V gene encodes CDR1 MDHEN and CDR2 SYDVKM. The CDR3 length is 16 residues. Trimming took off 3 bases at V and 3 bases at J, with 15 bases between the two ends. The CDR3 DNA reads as TGTGCCAGCAGTTTCCCCCCCGACTTCTTCAATCAGCCCCAGCATTTT. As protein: CASSFPPDFFNQPQHF.

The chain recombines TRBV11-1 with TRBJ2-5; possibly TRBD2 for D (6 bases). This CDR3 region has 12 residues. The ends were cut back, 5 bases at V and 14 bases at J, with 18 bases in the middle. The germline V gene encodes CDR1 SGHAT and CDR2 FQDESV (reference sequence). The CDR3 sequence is CASSPAGSPSYF. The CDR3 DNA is TGTGCCAGCAGCCCGGCGGGAAGCCCGTCCTACTTC.

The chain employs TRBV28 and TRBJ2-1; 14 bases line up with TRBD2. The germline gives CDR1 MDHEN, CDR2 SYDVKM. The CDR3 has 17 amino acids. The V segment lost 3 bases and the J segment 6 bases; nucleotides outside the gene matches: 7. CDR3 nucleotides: TGTGCCAGCAGTTTTCCCGGACTAGCGGGGGGCCCCAATGAGCAGTTCTTC. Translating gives CASSFPGLAGGPNEQFF.

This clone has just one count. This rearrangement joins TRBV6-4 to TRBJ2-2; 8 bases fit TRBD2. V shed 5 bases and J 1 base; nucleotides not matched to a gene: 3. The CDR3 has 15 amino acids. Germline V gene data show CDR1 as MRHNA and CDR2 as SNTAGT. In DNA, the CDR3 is TGTGCCAGCAGTCCGGGACTAGAGAACACCGGGGAGCTGTTTTTT. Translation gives CASSPGLENTGELFF.